This T cell receptor beta chain was profiled in a study of T cells in Graves' hyperthyroidism and ophthalmopathy. In the case of this clonotype: Its antigen remains unidentified.

The PBMCs were sourced from fresh peripheral blood (approximately 9.6 ml). The TCR beta CDR3 regions underwent amplification using RNA transcripts as the source. The HTBI primer set was used in a first-round RT-PCR of the TCR CDR3. TCRdb reprocessed the multiplex PCR reads via MiXCR and lists one record per CDR3 protein. The table has more than 350,000 distinct CDR3 sequences, around 15% seen once. Per the germline V gene, CDR1 is SGHVS and CDR2 is FNYEAQ. V shed 1 base and J shed 9 bases, with 13 bases lying between them. This CDR3 region has 13 residues. Study-level points and caveats: Researchers found most expanded thyroid clonotypes above 0.001 in blood as well.

The receptor's source is a woman in her sixties with Graves' ophthalmopathy. Material for sequencing was blood. The V call is TRBV7-6, the J call TRBJ2-7; the D call may be TRBD1 or TRBD2 (5 bases each). The CDR3 sequence: CASSLDGTSGQYF. The CDR3, as DNA: TGTGCCAGCAGCTTAGATGGGACGTCCGGGCAGTACTTC.